Described below is a single TCR beta chain sequence and its context. Its cognate antigen is unknown. The trim removed 5 bases at V and 4 bases at J, leaving 4 bases unmatched. The CDR3 loop spans 14 amino acids. Germline V gives CDR1 MNHNS, CDR2 SASEGT. The sample originates from a study of T-cell reconstitution after alpha-beta-depleted transplantation in children. General study points: Roughly two months post-transplant, alpha-beta T cells reportedly originated from several hundred graft clones that had expanded. Newly produced T cells mostly accounted for T-cell counts and diversity one year post-transplant.

The library targeted TCRbeta and was prepared with unique molecular identifiers. TCRdb used MiXCR to reprocess the PCR reads, holding one entry per CDR3 protein. This table holds hundreds of thousands of distinct CDR3 sequences, around 13% found once. This clonotype originated in a girl aged 2 to 10 with congenital amegakaryocytic thrombocytopenia, due to receive a stem cell transplant. The material was PBMCs, obtained before TCRalphabeta/CD19-depleted stem cell transplant. This chain joins TRBV6-1 and TRBJ1-3, with 8 bases lining up with TRBD1. The CDR3 loop is CASSQGAQGNTIYF. DNA of the CDR3: TGTGCCAGCAGTCAGGGGGCGCAGGGAAACACCATATATTTT.